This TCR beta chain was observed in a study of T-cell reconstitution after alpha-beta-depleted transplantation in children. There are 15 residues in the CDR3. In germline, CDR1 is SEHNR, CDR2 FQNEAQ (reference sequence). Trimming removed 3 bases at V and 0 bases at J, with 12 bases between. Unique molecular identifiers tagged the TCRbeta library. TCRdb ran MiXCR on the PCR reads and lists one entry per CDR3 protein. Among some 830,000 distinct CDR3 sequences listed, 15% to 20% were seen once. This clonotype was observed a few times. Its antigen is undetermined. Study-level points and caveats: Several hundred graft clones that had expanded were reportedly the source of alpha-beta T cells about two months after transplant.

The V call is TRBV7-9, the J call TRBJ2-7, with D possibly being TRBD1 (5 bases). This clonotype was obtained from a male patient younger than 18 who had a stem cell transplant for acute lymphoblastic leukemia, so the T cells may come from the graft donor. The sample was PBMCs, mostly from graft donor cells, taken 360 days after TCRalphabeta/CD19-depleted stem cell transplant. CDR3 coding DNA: TGTGCCAGCAGCTTGGGTTACGACAGCTCCTACGAGCAGTACTTC. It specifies CASSLGYDSSYEQYF.